The entry below gives a single TCR beta chain sequence along with its context. Germline V CDR1 and CDR2: MNHEY, SVGAGI. CDR3 length: 13 residues. Losses at the gene ends were 6 bases for V and 5 bases for J; bases not matched to a gene: 3. Data came from immunoSEQ multiplex PCR; TCRdb stores just in-frame clones and leaves some out. Here the sample spans roughly 61,000 clones, more than 75% being singletons. These data belong to a study of blood T cell repertoires in COVID-19. Study-level background: The study drew acute and convalescent COVID-19 samples from the United States, Italy and Spain. T cells, B-cell-depleted T cells, or PBMCs provided the cDNA or gDNA that served as material.

Sequenced input: peripheral blood. The source is a man between 40 and 49 years old with active COVID-19. The chain recombines TRBV6-5 with TRBJ2-4; TRBD1 aligns across 8 bases. In DNA, the CDR3 is TGTGCCAGCAGACGACAGGGGCAAAACATTCAGTACTTC. As protein: CASRRQGQNIQYF.